This entry concerns a single T cell receptor (beta chain). Its target is unknown. This entry belongs to a study of vaccination and CD4 T cells after COVID-19. Sequence data for DNA of cultured CD4+ T cells were generated by the Oncomine TCR Beta short-read assay. Investigators isolated genomic DNA from cultured CD4+ T cells. TCRdb passed the PCR reads through MiXCR, listing each CDR3 protein once. This sample carries roughly 10,000 distinct CDR3 sequences, 40% of them seen once, and the ten largest clones take roughly 21%. Treatment defined: approximately 9-day PBMC culture with coronavirus spike peptide pools or control peptides (ViraFEST assay). The unexposed donor provided CD4+ T cells, which were taken before the COVID-19 pandemic (2011-2018). Input material: CD4+ T cells from blood, cultured in vitro. The TCR comes from a human donor in good health.

For the CDR3, the DNA is TGCAGTGCTAGACCGACAGGGGGCGCGGATACGCAGTATTTT. Residues: CSARPTGGADTQYF. This chain uses TRBV20-1 with TRBJ2-3; TRBD1 matches at 10 bases. Germline V gives CDR1 DFQATT, CDR2 SNEGSKA (reference sequence). Trimming at V came to 2 bases and at J to 6 bases, leaving 5 bases not matched to a gene. The CDR3 is 14 residues long.